This T cell receptor (beta chain) came from a study of CD8 T cells in Susac syndrome. The CD8+ and CD4+ T cells were isolated magnetically using a negative isolation approach, whereas the TEMRA cells were enriched by FACS. The V end was cut by 4 bases, the J end by 2 bases, with 13 bases between. The CDR3 runs to 15 residues. Germline loops: CDR1 LNHNV, CDR2 YYDKDF (reference sequence). Reverse transcription of roughly 0.5 to 1 ug RNA used random hexamers. TCRdb used MiXCR to reprocess the immunoSEQ multiplex PCR reads, holding one entry per CDR3 protein. This repertoire shows around 150,000 distinct CDR3 sequences, 94% found once; its top ten account for approximately 0.3%.

The material sequenced was CD8+ T cells from PBMCs. The clonotype comes from a human donor in good health. The gene calls are TRBV15 and TRBJ2-3; D is possibly TRBD2 (6 bases). DNA for the CDR3: TGTGCCACCAGCACCGGGACTCCGTACACAGATACGCAGTATTTT. Translating gives CATSTGTPYTDTQYF.